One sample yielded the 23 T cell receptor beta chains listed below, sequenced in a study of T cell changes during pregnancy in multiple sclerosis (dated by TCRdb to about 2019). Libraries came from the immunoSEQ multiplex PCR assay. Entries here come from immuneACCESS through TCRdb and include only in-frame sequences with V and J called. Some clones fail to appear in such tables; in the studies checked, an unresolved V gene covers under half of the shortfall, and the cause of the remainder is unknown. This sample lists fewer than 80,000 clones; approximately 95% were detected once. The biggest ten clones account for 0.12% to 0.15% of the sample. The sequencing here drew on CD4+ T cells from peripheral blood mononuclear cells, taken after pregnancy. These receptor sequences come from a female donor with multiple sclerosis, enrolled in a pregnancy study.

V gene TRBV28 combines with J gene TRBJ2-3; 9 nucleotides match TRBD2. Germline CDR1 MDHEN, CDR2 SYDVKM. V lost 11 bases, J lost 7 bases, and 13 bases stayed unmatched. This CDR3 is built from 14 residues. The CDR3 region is CAVWGAGGANTQYF. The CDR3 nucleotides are TGTGCCGTCTGGGGAGCGGGAGGTGCGAATACGCAGTATTTT.

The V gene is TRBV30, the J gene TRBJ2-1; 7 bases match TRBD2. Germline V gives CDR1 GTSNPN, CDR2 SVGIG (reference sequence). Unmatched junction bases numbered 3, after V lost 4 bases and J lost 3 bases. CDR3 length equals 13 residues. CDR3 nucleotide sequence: TGTGCCTGGACTAGCGGAAACTACAATGAGCAGTTCTTC. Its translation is CAWTSGNYNEQFF.

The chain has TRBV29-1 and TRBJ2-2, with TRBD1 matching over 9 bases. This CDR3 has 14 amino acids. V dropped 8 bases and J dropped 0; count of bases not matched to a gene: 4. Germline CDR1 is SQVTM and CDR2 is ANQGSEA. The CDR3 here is CSTTGGTNTGELFF. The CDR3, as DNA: TGCAGCACAACAGGGGGCACGAACACCGGGGAGCTGTTTTTT.

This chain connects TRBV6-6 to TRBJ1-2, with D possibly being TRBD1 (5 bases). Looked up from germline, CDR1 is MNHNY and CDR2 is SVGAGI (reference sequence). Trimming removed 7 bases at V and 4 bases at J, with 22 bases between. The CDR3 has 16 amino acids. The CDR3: CASKLGSGTGVYGYTF. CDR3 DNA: TGTGCCAGCAAGTTAGGATCGGGGACGGGAGTCTATGGCTACACCTTC.

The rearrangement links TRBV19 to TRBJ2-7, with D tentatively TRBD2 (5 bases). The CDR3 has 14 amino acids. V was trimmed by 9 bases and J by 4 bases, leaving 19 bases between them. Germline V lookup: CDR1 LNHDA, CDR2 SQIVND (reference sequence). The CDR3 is CASSRDNMLYEQYF. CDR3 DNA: TGTGCCAGCTCCCGGGATAACATGCTTTACGAGCAGTACTTC.

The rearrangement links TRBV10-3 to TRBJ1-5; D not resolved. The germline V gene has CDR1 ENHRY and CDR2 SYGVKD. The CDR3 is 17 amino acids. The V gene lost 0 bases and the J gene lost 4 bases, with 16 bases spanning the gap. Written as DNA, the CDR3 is TGTGCCATCAGTGAGTCAGAGGAAGGCCGGAAGAATCAGCCCCAGCATTTT. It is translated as CAISESEEGRKNQPQHF.

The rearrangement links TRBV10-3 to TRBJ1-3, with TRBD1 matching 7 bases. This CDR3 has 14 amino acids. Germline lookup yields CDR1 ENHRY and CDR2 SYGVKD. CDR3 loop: CAPTCRQGANTIYF. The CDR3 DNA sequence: TGTGCACCCACCTGCCGACAGGGTGCGAACACCATATATTTT.

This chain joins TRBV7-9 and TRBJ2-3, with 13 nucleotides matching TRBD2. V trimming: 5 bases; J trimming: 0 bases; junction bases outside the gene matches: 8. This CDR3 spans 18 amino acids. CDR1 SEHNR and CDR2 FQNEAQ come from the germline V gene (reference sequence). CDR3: CASSPRTSGRDSTDTQYF. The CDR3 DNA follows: TGTGCCAGCAGCCCCAGGACTAGCGGGAGAGACAGCACAGATACGCAGTATTTT.

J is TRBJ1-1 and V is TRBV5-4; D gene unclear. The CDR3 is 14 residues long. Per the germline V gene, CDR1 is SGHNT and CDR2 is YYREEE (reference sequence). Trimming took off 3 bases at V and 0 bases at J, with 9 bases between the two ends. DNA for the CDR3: TGTGCCAGCAGCTCCCGGGAAGTGAACACTGAAGCTTTCTTT. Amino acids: CASSSREVNTEAFF.

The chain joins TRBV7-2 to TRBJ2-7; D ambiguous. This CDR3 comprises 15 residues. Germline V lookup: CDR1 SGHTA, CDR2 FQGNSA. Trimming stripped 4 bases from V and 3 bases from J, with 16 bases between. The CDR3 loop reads CASSSEVVRGYEQYF. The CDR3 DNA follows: TGTGCCAGCAGCTCAGAAGTGGTTCGCGGCTACGAGCAGTACTTC.

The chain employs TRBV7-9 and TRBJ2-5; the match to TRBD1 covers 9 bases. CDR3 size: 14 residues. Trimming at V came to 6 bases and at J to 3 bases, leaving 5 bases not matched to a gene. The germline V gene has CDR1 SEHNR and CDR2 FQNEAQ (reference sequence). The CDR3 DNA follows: TGTGCCAGCAGAGCCCGGGACAGGGAAGAGACCCAGTACTTC. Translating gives CASRARDREETQYF. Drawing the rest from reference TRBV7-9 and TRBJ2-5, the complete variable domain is DTGVSQNPRHKITKRGQNVTFRCDPISEHNRLYWYRQTLGQGPEFLTYFQNEAQLEKSRLLSDRFSAERPKGSFSTLEIQRTEQGDSAMYLCASRARDREETQYFGPGTRLLVL.

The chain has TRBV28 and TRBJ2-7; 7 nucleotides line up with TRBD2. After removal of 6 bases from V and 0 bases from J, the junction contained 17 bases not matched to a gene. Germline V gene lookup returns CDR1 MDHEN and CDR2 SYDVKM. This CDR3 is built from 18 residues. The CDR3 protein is CASSSGLAVGPLSYEQYF. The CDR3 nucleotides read TGTGCCAGCAGCTCCGGGCTAGCGGTAGGACCACTCTCCTACGAGCAGTACTTC.

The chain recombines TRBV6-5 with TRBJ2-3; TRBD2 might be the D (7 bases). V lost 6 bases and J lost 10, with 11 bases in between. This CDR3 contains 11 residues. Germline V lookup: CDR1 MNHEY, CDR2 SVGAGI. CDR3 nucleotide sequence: TGTGCCAGCAGGGGGGGGGCGGCGCAGTATTTT. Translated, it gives CASRGGAAQYF.

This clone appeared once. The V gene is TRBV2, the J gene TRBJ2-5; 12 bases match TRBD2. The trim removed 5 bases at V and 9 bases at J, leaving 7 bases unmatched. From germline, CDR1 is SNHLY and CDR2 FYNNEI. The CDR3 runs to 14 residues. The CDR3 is CASSSTSGRAAQYF. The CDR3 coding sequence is TGTGCCAGCAGTTCGACTAGCGGGAGAGCGGCCCAGTACTTC.

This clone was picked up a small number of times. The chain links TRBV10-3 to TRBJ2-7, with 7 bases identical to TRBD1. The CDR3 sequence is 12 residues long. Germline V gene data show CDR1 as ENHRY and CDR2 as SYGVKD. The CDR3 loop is CASSGQVSEQYF. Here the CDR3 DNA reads TGTGCGAGCAGTGGACAGGTCTCCGAGCAGTACTTC.

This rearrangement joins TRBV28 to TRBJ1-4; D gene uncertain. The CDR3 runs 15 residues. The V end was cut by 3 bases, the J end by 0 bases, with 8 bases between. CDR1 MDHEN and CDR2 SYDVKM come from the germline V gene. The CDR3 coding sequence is TGTGCCAGCAGTTTTGGCGGCACAACTAATGAAAAACTGTTTTTT. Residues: CASSFGGTTNEKLFF. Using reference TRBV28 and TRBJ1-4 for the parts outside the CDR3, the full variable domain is DVKVTQSSRYLVKRTGEKVFLECVQDMDHENMFWYRQDPGLGLRLIYFSYDVKMKEKGDIPEGYSVSREKKERFSLILESASTNQTSMYLCASSFGGTTNEKLFFGSGTQLSVL.

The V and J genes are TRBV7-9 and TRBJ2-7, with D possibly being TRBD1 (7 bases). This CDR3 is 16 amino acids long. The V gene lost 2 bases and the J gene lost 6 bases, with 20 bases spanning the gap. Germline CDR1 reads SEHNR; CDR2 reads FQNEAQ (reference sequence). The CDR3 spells CASSLQGGWRGSEQYF. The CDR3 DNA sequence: TGTGCCAGCAGCTTACAGGGGGGTTGGAGGGGATCCGAGCAGTACTTC.

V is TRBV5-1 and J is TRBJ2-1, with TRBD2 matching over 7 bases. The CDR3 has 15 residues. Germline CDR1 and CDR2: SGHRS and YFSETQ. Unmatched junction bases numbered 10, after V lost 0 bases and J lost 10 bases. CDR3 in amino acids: CASSLEGGRAEEQFF. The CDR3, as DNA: TGCGCCAGCAGCTTGGAAGGCGGGAGAGCAGAAGAGCAGTTCTTC.

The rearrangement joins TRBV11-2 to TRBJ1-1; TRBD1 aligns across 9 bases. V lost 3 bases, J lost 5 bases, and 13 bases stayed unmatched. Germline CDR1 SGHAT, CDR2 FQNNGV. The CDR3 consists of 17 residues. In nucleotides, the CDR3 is TGTGCCAGCAGCTTTGGGACAGGGTTTGGGGGATGGACTGAAGCTTTCTTT. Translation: CASSFGTGFGGWTEAFF.

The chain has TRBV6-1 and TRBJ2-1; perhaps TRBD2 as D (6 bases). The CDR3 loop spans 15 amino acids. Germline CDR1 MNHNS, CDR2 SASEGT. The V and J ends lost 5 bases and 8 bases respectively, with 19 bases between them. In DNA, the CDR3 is TGTGCCAGCAGTCCTCAGCGGGTTCCTCGGGATGAGCAGTTCTTC. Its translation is CASSPQRVPRDEQFF.

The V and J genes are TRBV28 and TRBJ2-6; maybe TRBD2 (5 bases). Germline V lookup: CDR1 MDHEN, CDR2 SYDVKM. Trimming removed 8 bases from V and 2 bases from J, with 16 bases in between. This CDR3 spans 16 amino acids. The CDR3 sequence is CASGWAGSTGANVLTF. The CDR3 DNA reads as TGTGCCAGCGGGTGGGCGGGCAGTACTGGGGCCAACGTCCTGACTTTC.

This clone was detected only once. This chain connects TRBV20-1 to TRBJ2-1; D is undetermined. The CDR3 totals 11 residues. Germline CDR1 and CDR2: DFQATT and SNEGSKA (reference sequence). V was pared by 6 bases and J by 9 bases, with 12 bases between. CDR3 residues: CSALLRSEQFF. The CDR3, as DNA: TGCAGTGCCCTGCTTCGGAGTGAGCAGTTCTTC.

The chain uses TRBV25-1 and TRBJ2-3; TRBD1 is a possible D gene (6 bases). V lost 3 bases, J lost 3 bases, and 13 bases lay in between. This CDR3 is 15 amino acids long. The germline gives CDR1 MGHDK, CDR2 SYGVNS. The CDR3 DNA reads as TGTGCCAGCAGTGAGCAGGGGCTAAATACAGATACGCAGTATTTT. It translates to CASSEQGLNTDTQYF.